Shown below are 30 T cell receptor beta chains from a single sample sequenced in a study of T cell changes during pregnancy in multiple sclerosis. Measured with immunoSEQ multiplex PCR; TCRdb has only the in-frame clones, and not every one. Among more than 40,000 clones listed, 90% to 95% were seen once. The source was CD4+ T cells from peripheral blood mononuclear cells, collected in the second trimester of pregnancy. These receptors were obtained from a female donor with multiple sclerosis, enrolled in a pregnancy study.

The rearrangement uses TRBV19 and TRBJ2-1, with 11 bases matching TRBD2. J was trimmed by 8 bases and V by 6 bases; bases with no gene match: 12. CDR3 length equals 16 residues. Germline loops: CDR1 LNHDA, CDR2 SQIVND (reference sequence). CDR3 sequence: CASRNSGGASFHEQFF. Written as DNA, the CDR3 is TGTGCCAGTAGGAATAGCGGGGGGGCGTCGTTCCATGAGCAGTTCTTC.

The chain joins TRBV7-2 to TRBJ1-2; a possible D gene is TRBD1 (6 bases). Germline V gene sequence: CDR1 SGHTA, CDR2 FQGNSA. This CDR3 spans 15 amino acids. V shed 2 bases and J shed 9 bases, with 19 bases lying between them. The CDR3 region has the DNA TGTGCCAGCAGCTTATCCCGAGACAGGATGGGGAGCTACACCTTC. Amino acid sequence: CASSLSRDRMGSYTF.

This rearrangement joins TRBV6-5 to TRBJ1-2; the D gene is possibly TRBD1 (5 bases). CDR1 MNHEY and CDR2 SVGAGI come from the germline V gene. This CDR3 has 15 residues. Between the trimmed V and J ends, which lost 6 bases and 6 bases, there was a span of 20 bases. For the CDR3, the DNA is TGTGCCAGCAGACCCCAGGGAGGAGGTTTAAATGGCTACACCTTC. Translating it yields CASRPQGGGLNGYTF.

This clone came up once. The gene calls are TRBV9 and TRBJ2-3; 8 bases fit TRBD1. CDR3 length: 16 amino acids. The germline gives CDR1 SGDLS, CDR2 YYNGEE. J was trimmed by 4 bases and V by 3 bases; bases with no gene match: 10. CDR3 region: CASSAQQGVGADTQYF. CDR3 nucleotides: TGTGCCAGCAGCGCCCAACAGGGGGTTGGCGCAGATACGCAGTATTTT.

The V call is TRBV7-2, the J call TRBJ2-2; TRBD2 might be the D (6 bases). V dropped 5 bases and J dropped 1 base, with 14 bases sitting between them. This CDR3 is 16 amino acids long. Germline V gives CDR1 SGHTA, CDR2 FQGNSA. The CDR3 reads CASSRRAGRNTGELFF. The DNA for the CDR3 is TGTGCCAGCAGCCGCAGGGCGGGGCGGAACACCGGGGAGCTGTTTTTT. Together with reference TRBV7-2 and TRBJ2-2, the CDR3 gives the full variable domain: GAGVSQSPSNKVTEKGKDVELRCDPISGHTALYWYRQSLGQGLEFLIYFQGNSAPDKSGLPSDRFSAERTGGSVSTLTIQRTQQEDSAVYLCASSRRAGRNTGELFFGEGSRLTVL.

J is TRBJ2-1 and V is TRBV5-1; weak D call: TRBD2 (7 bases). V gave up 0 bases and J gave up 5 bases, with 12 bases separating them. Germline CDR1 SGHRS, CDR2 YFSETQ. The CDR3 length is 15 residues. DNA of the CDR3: TGCGCCAGCAGCTTGGTTGCGGGGGCGGACAATGAGCAGTTCTTC. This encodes CASSLVAGADNEQFF.

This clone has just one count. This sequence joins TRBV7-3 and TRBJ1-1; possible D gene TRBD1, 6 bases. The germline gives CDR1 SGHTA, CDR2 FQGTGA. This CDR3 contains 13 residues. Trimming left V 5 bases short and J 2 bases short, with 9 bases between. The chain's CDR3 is CASSATGNTEAFF. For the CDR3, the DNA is TGTGCCAGCAGCGCGACAGGTAACACTGAAGCTTTCTTT.

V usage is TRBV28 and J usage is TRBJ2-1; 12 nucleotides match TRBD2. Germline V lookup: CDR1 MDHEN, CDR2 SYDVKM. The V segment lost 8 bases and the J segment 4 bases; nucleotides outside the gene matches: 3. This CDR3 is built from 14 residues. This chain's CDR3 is CASGLAGTYNEQFF. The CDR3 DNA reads TGTGCCAGCGGACTAGCGGGGACGTACAATGAGCAGTTCTTC. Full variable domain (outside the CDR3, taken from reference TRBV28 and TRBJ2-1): DVKVTQSSRYLVKRTGEKVFLECVQDMDHENMFWYRQDPGLGLRLIYFSYDVKMKEKGDIPEGYSVSREKKERFSLILESASTNQTSMYLCASGLAGTYNEQFFGPGTRLTVL.

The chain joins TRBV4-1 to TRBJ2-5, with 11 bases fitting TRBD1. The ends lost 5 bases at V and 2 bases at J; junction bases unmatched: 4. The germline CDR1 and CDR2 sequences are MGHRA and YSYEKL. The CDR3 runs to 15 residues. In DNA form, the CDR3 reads TGCGCCAGCAGCGGGACAGGGGGGCCTCAAGAGACCCAGTACTTC. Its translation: CASSGTGGPQETQYF.

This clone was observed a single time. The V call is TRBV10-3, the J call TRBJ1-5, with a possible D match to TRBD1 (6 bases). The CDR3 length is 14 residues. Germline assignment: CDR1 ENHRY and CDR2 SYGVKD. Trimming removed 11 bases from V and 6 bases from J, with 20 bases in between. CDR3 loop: CASKPAGAGQPQHF. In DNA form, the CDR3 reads TGTGCCTCAAAACCCGCAGGGGCAGGTCAGCCCCAGCATTTT.

This chain's CDR3 is CASGLVGSSISNNEQFF. CDR3 sequence (DNA): TGTGCTAGTGGTTTGGTGGGCAGTTCGATAAGCAACAATGAGCAGTTCTTC. V is TRBV12-5 and J is TRBJ2-1; D not resolved. The CDR3 runs 17 residues. The ends were cut back, 0 bases at V and 5 bases at J, with 17 bases in the middle. From germline, CDR1 is LGHNT and CDR2 FRNRAP.

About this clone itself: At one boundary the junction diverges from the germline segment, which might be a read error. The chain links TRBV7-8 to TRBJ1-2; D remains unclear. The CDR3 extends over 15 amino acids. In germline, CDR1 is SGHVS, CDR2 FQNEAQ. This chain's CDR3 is CTSSLLTMPNYGYTF. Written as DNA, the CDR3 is TGTACCAGCAGCCTATTGACAATGCCGAACTATGGCTACACCTTC.

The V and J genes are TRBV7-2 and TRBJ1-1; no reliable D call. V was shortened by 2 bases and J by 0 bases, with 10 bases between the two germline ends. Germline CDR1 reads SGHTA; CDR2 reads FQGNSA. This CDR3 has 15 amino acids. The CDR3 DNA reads TGTGCCAGCAGCTTAATCCCTCGGGTGAACACTGAAGCTTTCTTT. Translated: CASSLIPRVNTEAFF.

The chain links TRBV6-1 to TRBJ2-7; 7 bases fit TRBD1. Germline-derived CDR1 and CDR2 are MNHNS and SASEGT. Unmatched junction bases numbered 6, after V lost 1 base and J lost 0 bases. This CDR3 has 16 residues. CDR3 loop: CASSEVQGLASYEQYF. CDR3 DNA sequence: TGTGCCAGCAGTGAAGTACAGGGGTTGGCCTCCTACGAGCAGTACTTC.

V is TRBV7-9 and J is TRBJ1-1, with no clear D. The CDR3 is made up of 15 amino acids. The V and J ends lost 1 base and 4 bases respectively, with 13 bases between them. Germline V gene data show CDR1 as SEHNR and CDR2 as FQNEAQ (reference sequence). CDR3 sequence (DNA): TGTGCCAGCAGCTTAGTCCCGGGAATTAGCACTGAAGCTTTCTTT. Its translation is CASSLVPGISTEAFF.

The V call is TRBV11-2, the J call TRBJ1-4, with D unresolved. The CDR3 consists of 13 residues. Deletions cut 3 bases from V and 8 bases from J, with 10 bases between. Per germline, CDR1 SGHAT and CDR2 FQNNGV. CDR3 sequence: CASSFKRGEKLFF. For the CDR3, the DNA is TGTGCCAGCAGCTTCAAACGGGGAGAAAAACTGTTTTTT.

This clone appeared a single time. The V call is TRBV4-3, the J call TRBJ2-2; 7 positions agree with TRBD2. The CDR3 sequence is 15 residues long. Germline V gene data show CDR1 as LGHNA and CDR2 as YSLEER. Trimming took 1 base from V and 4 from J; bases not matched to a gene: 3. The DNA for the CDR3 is TGCGCCAGCAGCCAAGGGGGGGGACTCACCGGGGAGCTGTTTTTT. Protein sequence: CASSQGGGLTGELFF.

CDR3 coding DNA: TGTGCCAGCAGCCCAAGGACTAGCGGGGGGCAGGAGACCCAGTACTTC. Amino acids: CASSPRTSGGQETQYF. The chain employs TRBV9 and TRBJ2-5; 14 bases are a match to TRBD2. Germline CDR1 SGDLS, CDR2 YYNGEE. Trimming cost V 4 bases and J 5 bases; bases outside gene matches: 7. This CDR3 spans 16 amino acids.

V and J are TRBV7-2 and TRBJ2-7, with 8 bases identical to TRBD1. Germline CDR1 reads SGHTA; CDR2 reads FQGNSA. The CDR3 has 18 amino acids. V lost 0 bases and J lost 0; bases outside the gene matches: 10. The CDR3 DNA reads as TGTGCCAGCAGCTTAGCCGGTGGGGACAGGCGGTACTCCTACGAGCAGTACTTC. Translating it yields CASSLAGGDRRYSYEQYF.

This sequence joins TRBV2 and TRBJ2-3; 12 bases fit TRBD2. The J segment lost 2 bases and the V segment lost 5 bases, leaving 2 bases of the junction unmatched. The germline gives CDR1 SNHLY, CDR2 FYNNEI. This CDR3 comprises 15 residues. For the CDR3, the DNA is TGTGCCAGCAGTTCTAGCGGGGGGGACACAGATACGCAGTATTTT. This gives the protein CASSSSGGDTDTQYF.

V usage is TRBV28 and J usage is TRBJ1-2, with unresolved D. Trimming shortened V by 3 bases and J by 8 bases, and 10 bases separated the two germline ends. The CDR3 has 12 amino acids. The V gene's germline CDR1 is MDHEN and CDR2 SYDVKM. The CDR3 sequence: CASSFLRSGYTF. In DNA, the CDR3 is TGTGCCAGCAGTTTTTTGAGGAGCGGCTACACCTTC.

The DNA for the CDR3 is TGTGCCAGCTTTTGGGGGGGATCCACTGAAGCTTTCTTT. This encodes CASFWGGSTEAFF. The chain employs TRBV6-6 and TRBJ1-1; a possible D gene is TRBD1 (5 bases). The germline V gene encodes CDR1 MNHNY and CDR2 SVGAGI (reference sequence). The CDR3 runs to 13 residues. Trimming removed 8 bases from V and 4 bases from J, with 14 bases in between.

The CDR3 DNA reads TGTGCCAGCACCCTCCCGGGAGGGTTAGAGACCCAGTACTTC. It encodes CASTLPGGLETQYF. The V and J genes are TRBV11-2 and TRBJ2-5, with 8 bases matching TRBD2. Germline V lookup: CDR1 SGHAT, CDR2 FQNNGV. This CDR3 is built from 14 residues. V dropped 7 bases and J dropped 4; count of bases not matched to a gene: 8.

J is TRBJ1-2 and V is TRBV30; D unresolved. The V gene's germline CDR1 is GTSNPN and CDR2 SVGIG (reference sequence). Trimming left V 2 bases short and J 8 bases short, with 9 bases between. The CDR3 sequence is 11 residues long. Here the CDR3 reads CAWSLVGGYTF. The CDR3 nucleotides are TGTGCCTGGAGTCTGGTGGGCGGCTACACCTTC.

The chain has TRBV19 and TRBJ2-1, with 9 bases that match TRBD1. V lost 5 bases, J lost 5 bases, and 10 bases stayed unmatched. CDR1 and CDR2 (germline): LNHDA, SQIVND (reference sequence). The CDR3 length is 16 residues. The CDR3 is CASSARQGGKHNEQFF. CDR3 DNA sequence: TGTGCCAGTAGTGCCCGACAGGGGGGAAAACACAATGAGCAGTTCTTC. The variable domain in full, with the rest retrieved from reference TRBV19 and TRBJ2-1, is DGGITQSPKYLFRKEGQNVTLSCEQNLNHDAMYWYRQDPGQGLRLIYYSQIVNDFQKGDIAEGYSVSREKKESFPLTVTSAQKNPTAFYLCASSARQGGKHNEQFFGPGTRLTVL.

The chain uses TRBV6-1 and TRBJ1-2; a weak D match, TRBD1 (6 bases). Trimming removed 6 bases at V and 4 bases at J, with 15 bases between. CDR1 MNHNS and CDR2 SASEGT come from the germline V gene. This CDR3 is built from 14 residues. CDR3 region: CASRGVGGSYGYTF. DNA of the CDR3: TGTGCCAGCAGGGGGGTAGGGGGTTCCTATGGCTACACCTTC.

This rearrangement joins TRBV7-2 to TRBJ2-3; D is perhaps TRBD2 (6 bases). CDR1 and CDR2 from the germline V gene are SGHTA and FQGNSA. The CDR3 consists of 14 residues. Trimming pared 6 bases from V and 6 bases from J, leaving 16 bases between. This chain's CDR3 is CASSLLPAGDTQYF. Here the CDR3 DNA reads TGTGCCAGCAGTCTTTTGCCCGCGGGGGATACGCAGTATTTT.

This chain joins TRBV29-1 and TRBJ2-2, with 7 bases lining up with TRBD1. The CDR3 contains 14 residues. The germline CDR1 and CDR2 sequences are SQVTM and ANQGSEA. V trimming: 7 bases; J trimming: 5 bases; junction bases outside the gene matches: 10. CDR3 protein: CSAATSRGTGELFF. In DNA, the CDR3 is TGCAGCGCAGCGACCTCCAGGGGGACCGGGGAGCTGTTTTTT.

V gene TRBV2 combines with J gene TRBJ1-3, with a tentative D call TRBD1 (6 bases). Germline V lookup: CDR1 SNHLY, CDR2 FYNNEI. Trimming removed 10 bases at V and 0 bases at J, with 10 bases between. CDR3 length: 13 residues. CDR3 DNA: TGTGCCAACCGACAGGACTCTGGAAACACCATATATTTT. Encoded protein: CANRQDSGNTIYF. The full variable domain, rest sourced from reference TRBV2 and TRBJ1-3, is EPEVTQTPSHQVTQMGQEVILRCVPISNHLYFYWYRQILGQKVEFLVSFYNNEISEKSEIFDDQFSVERPDGSNFTLKIRSTKLEDSAMYFCANRQDSGNTIYFGEGSWLTVV.

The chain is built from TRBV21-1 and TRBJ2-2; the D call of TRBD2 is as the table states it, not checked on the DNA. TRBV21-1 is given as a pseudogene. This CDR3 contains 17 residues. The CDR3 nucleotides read TGTGCCAGCATTCCGCCTCTCGGGGGGCCGAACACCGGGGAGCTGTTTTTT. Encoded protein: CASIPPLGGPNTGELFF.